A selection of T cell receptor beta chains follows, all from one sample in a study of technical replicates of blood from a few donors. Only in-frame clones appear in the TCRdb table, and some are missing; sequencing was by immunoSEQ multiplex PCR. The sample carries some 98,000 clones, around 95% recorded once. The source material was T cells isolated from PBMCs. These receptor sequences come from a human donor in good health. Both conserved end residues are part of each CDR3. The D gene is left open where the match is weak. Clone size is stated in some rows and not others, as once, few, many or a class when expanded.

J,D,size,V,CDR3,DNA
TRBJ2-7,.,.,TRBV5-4,CASSFGLSSYEQYF,TGTGCCAGCAGCTTCGGACTGAGCTCCTACGAGCAGTACTTC
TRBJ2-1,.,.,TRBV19,CASSIGLQDRVFF,TGTGCCAGTAGTATAGGCCTACAGGATCGGGTGTTCTTC
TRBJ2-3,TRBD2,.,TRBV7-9,CASSLGRGGSTDTQYF,TGTGCCAGCAGCTTAGGTCGGGGAGGGAGCACAGATACGCAGTATTTT
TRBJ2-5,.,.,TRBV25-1,CASSGDKETQYF,TGTGCCAGCAGTGGGGACAAGGAGACCCAGTACTTC
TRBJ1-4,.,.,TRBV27,CASSPDSLSGEKLFF,TGTGCCAGCAGCCCTGACAGTCTATCGGGTGAAAAACTGTTTTTT
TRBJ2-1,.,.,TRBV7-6,CASSLGVVGSSYNEQFF,TGTGCCAGCAGCTTAGGAGTGGTGGGGAGCTCCTACAATGAGCAGTTCTTC
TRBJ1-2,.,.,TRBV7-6,CASSLEGEGPSGYTF,TGTGCCAGCAGCTTAGAAGGAGAGGGTCCATCTGGCTACACCTTC
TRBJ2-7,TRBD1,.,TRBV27,CASSWDREDEQYF,TGTGCCAGCAGTTGGGACAGGGAGGACGAGCAGTACTTC
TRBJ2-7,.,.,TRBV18,CASSPPSGRAGLEQYF,TGTGCCAGCTCACCACCGTCGGGCAGGGCTGGGCTCGAGCAGTACTTC
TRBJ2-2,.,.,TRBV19,CASTPENTGELFF,TGTGCCAGTACCCCAGAGAACACCGGGGAGCTGTTTTTT
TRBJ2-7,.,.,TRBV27,CASSLTGDEQYF,TGTGCCAGCAGCTTGACTGGTGACGAGCAGTACTTC
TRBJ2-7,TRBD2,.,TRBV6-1,CASRETSGAYEQYF,TGTGCCAGCAGGGAGACTAGCGGGGCCTACGAGCAGTACTTC
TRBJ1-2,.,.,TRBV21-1,CASSKARRRYGYTF,TGTGCCAGCAGCAAAGCGCGCAGGCGTTATGGCTACACCTTC
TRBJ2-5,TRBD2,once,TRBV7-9,CASSLGTAGGREKTQYF,TGTGCCAGCAGCTTAGGGACGGCGGGAGGCCGGGAAAAGACCCAGTACTTC
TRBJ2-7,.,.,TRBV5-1,CASSQDGENYEQYF,TGCGCCAGCAGCCAGGACGGGGAAAACTACGAGCAGTACTTC